This TCR beta chain appears in the sequencing data of a study of regulatory T cells in long-lasting Graves disease. Study-wide findings and caveats: With 2,500 to 3,500 shared public clonotypes, persistent patients exceeded new patients, who shared just over 950. Favored gene segments in persistent disease were TRBV28, TRBJ1-2 and TRBJ2-5. The TCR repertoire of persistent Graves' patients was less diverse than that of newly diagnosed ones.

Time point noted: persistent/refractory GD, antithyroid drugs over 5 years with positive TRAb. PBMCs were the source of the RNA used for TCR sequencing. Germline CDR1 is SQVTM and CDR2 is ANQGSEA. Trimming stripped 7 bases from V and 7 bases from J, with 16 bases between. This CDR3 comprises 12 residues. Arm-PCR of CDR3 regions and iRepertoire HTBI primers were the basis on which TCR beta libraries were built. TCRdb redid the calling of the multiplex PCR reads with MiXCR, one entry per CDR3 protein. The data show hundreds of thousands of distinct CDR3 sequences, around 21% seen once. The table lists this clonotype with a few counts. Its matching antigen is unknown.

The clonotype comes from a female donor with Graves disease. J is TRBJ1-2 and V is TRBV29-1; weak D call: TRBD1 (6 bases). The sequences come from peripheral blood mononuclear cells (PBMCs), collected when the disease was refractory, from a patient treated with antithyroid drugs. The CDR3 region has the DNA TGCAGCGCTAACAGGGTATTCGGTGGCTACACCTTC. Translating it yields CSANRVFGGYTF.